Below, 27 T cell receptor beta chains from the same sample are listed, as sequenced in a study of neurological immune-mediated disorders. Via MiXCR, TCRdb re-called the 5' RACE reads, giving one row per CDR3 protein. The table has around 28,000 distinct CDR3 sequences, roughly 2.5% seen once. Material: PBMCs. The source is a woman in her fifties or sixties with multiple sclerosis.

This clonotype appeared a few times. A read error may produce the germline difference seen at one junction end. The V gene is TRBV20-1, the J gene TRBJ1-6, with no clear D. Germline CDR1 reads DFQATT; CDR2 reads SNEGSKA (reference sequence). CDR3 length: 14 residues. The CDR3 loop is CSARASSYNSPLNF. The CDR3 DNA follows: TGCAGTGCTCGAGCGAGCTCCTATAATTCACCCCTCAACTTT.

Many counts were recorded for this clonotype. The chain couples TRBV14 to TRBJ2-2; 7 bases align to TRBD2. Trimming removed 4 bases from V and 5 bases from J; junction bases left unmatched: 7. The CDR3 sequence is 15 residues long. Germline assignment: CDR1 SGHDN and CDR2 FVKESK. CDR3 nucleotides: TGTGCCAGCAGCCTTCTAGCGGTTTCGACCGGGGAGCTGTTTTTT. Protein: CASSLLAVSTGELFF. The entire variable domain, with the rest obtained from reference TRBV14 and TRBJ2-2, is as follows: EAGVTQFPSHSVIEKGQTVTLRCDPISGHDNLYWYRRVMGKEIKFLLHFVKESKQDESGMPNNRFLAERTGGTYSTLKVQPAELEDSGVYFCASSLLAVSTGELFFGEGSRLTVL.

Ten or more counts support this clonotype. The CDR3, as DNA: TGTGCCATCAGGGGGGGGGAGGCGACTGAAGCTTTCTTT. It translates to CAIRGGEATEAFF. V gene TRBV10-3 combines with J gene TRBJ1-1; possible D gene TRBD1, 5 bases. Trimming removed 6 bases from V and 5 bases from J, with 13 bases in between. Germline CDR1 is ENHRY and CDR2 is SYGVKD. This CDR3 is 13 amino acids long.

Points on this clonotype: Since the CDR3 does not end with the conserved phenylalanine or tryptophan, this likely comes from a read error. The chain combines TRBV5-1 with TRBJ1-2; D ambiguous. Trimming left V 0 bases short and J 5 bases short, with 5 bases between. The CDR3 spans 12 residues. Germline V lookup: CDR1 SGHRS, CDR2 YFSETQ. CDR3 in DNA: TGCGCCAGCAGCTTGGCGGATTATGGCTACACCAAC. It yields the protein CASSLADYGYTN.

This clonotype was counted ten times or more. The V and J genes are TRBV3-1 and TRBJ1-4; 7 bases align to TRBD1. J lost 5 bases, V lost 3 bases, and 3 bases had no gene match. The CDR3 totals 14 residues. CDR1 and CDR2 (germline): LGHDT, YNNKEL (reference sequence). DNA of the CDR3: TGTGCCAGCAGCCAGGGACAGCCAAATGAAAAACTGTTTTTT. The encoded protein is CASSQGQPNEKLFF. Variable domain in full (rest from reference TRBV3-1 and TRBJ1-4): DTAVSQTPKYLVTQMGNDKSIKCEQNLGHDTMYWYKQDSKKFLKIMFSYNNKELIINETVPNRFSPKSPDKAHLNLHINSLELGDSAVYFCASSQGQPNEKLFFGSGTQLSVL.

V usage is TRBV12-3 or TRBV12-4 and J usage is TRBJ2-5, with TRBD1 as a possible D gene (6 bases). V lost 2 bases, J lost 5 bases, and 9 bases lay in between. This CDR3 region has 13 residues. CDR3 sequence reads: CASSLHRVETQYF. The CDR3 coding sequence is TGTGCCAGCAGTTTACACAGGGTTGAGACCCAGTACTTC.

This clonotype was counted between two and nine times. The rearrangement joins TRBV20-1 to TRBJ2-3; 7 bases map to TRBD1. Per germline, CDR1 DFQATT and CDR2 SNEGSKA (reference sequence). The CDR3 is made up of 15 amino acids. The ends lost 6 bases at V and 3 bases at J; junction bases unmatched: 12. Here the CDR3 DNA reads TGCAGTGCCCCCCTTCTAGGGGGCCAGACAGATACGCAGTATTTT. This codes for CSAPLLGGQTDTQYF.

As regards this clonotype: Because the CDR3 is missing its conserved closing phenylalanine or tryptophan, this is likely a read error. The chain recombines TRBV15 with TRBJ2-1; D is perhaps TRBD2 (5 bases). V lost 0 bases and J 8 bases, leaving 14 bases between the germline ends. From germline, CDR1 is LNHNV and CDR2 YYDKDF (reference sequence). This CDR3 region has 15 residues. This chain's CDR3 is CATSRDLVGVHEQFY. The CDR3 coding sequence is TGTGCCACCAGCAGAGACCTGGTCGGGGTCCATGAGCAGTTCTAC.

This clonotype was counted ten times or more. This sequence joins TRBV20-1 and TRBJ2-7; 8 nucleotides match TRBD1. The ends lost 4 bases at V and 4 bases at J; junction bases unmatched: 12. Germline V gene sequence: CDR1 DFQATT, CDR2 SNEGSKA (reference sequence). CDR3 length equals 15 residues. The chain's CDR3 is CSAIPLTGGIYEQYF. The CDR3 bases are TGCAGTGCTATCCCCCTTACAGGGGGTATTTACGAGCAGTACTTC.

This clonotype occurred many times. This chain's CDR3 is CSASPSGAGNTIYF. DNA of the CDR3: TGCAGTGCTAGTCCCTCGGGCGCTGGAAACACCATATATTTT. This chain joins TRBV20-1 and TRBJ1-3; D unresolved. The V gene lost 3 bases and the J gene lost 2 bases, with 11 bases spanning the gap. This CDR3 comprises 14 residues. Germline V gives CDR1 DFQATT, CDR2 SNEGSKA (reference sequence).

This clonotype has a count of ten or more. J is TRBJ1-2 and V is TRBV5-8; D is undetermined. Germline CDR1 reads SGHTS; CDR2 reads YDEGEE. Trimming removed 4 bases at V and 10 bases at J, with 20 bases between. The CDR3 has 14 amino acids. The CDR3 sequence is CASSRQDLPVSYTF. The CDR3 DNA is TGTGCCAGCAGCCGCCAGGACCTTCCCGTTTCCTACACCTTC.

This clonotype was seen at least ten times. The chain is built from TRBV20-1 and TRBJ2-2, with TRBD2 matching over 7 bases. After removal of 2 bases from V and 6 bases from J, the junction contained 9 bases not matched to a gene. This CDR3 has 15 residues. Germline V gives CDR1 DFQATT, CDR2 SNEGSKA (reference sequence). The CDR3 nucleotides read TGCAGTGCTAGACATCCTATAGGGAGGGCCGGGGAGCTGTTTTTT. Its translation is CSARHPIGRAGELFF.

The rearrangement links TRBV5-1 to TRBJ1-1; 8 positions agree with TRBD1. The germline CDR1 and CDR2 sequences are SGHRS and YFSETQ. The CDR3 runs to 15 residues. With V trimmed by 4 bases and J by 0 bases, 5 bases remained unmatched. Here the CDR3 DNA reads TGCGCCAGCAGCCCAAACAGGGGGTTGAACACTGAAGCTTTCTTT. The encoded protein is CASSPNRGLNTEAFF.

This clonotype showed up many times. The chain couples TRBV12-3 or TRBV12-4 to TRBJ1-1; 8 bases match TRBD1. The CDR3 length is 19 residues. J was trimmed by 0 bases and V by 3 bases; bases with no gene match: 15. This CDR3 is CASSFDFGQGSGMNTEAFF. CDR3 coding DNA: TGTGCCAGCAGTTTCGATTTCGGACAGGGCAGTGGGATGAACACTGAAGCTTTCTTT.

This clonotype was detected ten times or more. The V call is TRBV20-1, the J call TRBJ2-3; the match to TRBD2 covers 9 bases. CDR1 is DFQATT and CDR2 is SNEGSKA in the germline V gene (reference sequence). The CDR3 sequence is 14 residues long. V shed 3 bases, J shed 5 bases, and the junction held 6 bases outside the gene matches. CDR3 residues: CSASSREGVDTQYF. The CDR3 coding sequence is TGCAGTGCTAGTTCGCGGGAGGGCGTAGATACGCAGTATTTT.

This clonotype was counted at least ten times. V and J are TRBV29-1 and TRBJ2-7, with D uncertain. The V and J ends lost 4 bases and 1 base respectively, with 17 bases between them. Germline V gene data show CDR1 as SQVTM and CDR2 as ANQGSEA. The CDR3 consists of 15 residues. CDR3 loop: CSVANGGRSSYEQYF. CDR3 DNA: TGCAGCGTTGCAAACGGCGGACGTTCGTCCTACGAGCAGTACTTC.

This clonotype has more than one count but fewer than ten. J is TRBJ2-7 and V is TRBV20-1; 11 nucleotides match TRBD2. CDR3 length: 14 amino acids. Trimming cost V 6 bases and J 7 bases; bases outside gene matches: 11. Germline assignment: CDR1 DFQATT and CDR2 SNEGSKA (reference sequence). In nucleotides, the CDR3 is TGCAGTGCCGGTAGCGGGAGGGCCAGGAATGAGCAGTACTTC. Its translation is CSAGSGRARNEQYF.

This clonotype was found many times. The rearrangement links TRBV7-8 to TRBJ1-1, with D hard to call. Germline CDR1 reads SGHVS; CDR2 reads FQNEAQ. The germline V and J ends were trimmed by 1 base and 0 bases, with 9 bases remaining between them. The CDR3 consists of 15 residues. The CDR3 here is CASSLVVAVNTEAFF. CDR3 coding DNA: TGTGCCAGCAGCTTAGTTGTGGCAGTGAACACTGAAGCTTTCTTT. Together with reference TRBV7-8 and TRBJ1-1, the CDR3 gives the full variable domain: GAGVSQSPRYKVAKRGQDVALRCDPISGHVSLFWYQQALGQGPEFLTYFQNEAQLDKSGLPSDRFFAERPEGSVSTLKIQRTQQEDSAVYLCASSLVVAVNTEAFFGQGTRLTVV.

There are many counts of this clonotype. The DNA for the CDR3 is TGTGCCAGCAGTGAAGGGGGACAGTGGCCTAACACTGAAGCTTTCTTT. This sequence encodes CASSEGGQWPNTEAFF. This sequence joins TRBV25-1 and TRBJ1-1; TRBD1 aligns across 7 bases. The CDR3 sequence is 16 residues long. Germline V gene lookup returns CDR1 MGHDK and CDR2 SYGVNS. With V trimmed by 2 bases and J by 2 bases, 8 bases remained unmatched.

This rearrangement joins TRBV5-6 to TRBJ2-3; D gene unclear. The V end lost 0 bases, the J end lost 0 bases, and 8 bases lay between the germline ends. The CDR3 loop spans 15 amino acids. CDR1 is SGHDT, CDR2 YYEEEE, per germline. CDR3 residues: CASSLVPSSTDTQYF. CDR3 DNA: TGTGCCAGCAGCTTGGTCCCGAGCAGCACAGATACGCAGTATTTT.

This clonotype was picked up many times. V usage is TRBV29-1 and J usage is TRBJ2-3; TRBD2 matches at 11 bases. Germline V CDR1 and CDR2: SQVTM, ANQGSEA. V was pared by 4 bases and J by 7 bases, with 10 bases of the junction left unmatched. The length of the CDR3 is 15 residues. The CDR3 bases are TGCAGCGTTGCAACAGGGACTAGCGGAGGGCATACGCAGTATTTT. Translating gives CSVATGTSGGHTQYF.

This clonotype was detected many times. The chain carries TRBV24-1 and TRBJ2-5, with D possibly matching TRBD2 (6 bases). Trimming cost V 6 bases and J 2 bases, with 12 bases left between them. This CDR3 has 14 amino acids. Per the germline V gene, CDR1 is KGHDR and CDR2 is SFDVKD. The CDR3 DNA follows: TGTGCCACCAGTCGCGGGGCGGGACAAGAGACCCAGTACTTC. Translating it yields CATSRGAGQETQYF.

This clonotype appeared many times. CDR3 loop: CASSQEIRNTEAFF. The CDR3 nucleotides are TGTGCCAGCAGCCAAGAGATCAGGAACACTGAAGCTTTCTTT. V and J are TRBV3-1 and TRBJ1-1, with D unresolved. CDR1 is LGHDT and CDR2 is YNNKEL in the germline V gene (reference sequence). The CDR3 is 14 residues long. V lost 0 bases and J lost 1, with 6 bases in between.

This clonotype appeared many times. The chain combines TRBV11-1 with TRBJ1-2; D is possibly TRBD1 (5 bases). Trimming took 5 bases from V and 4 from J, leaving 17 bases between them. Germline values: CDR1 SGHAT, CDR2 FQDESV (reference sequence). The CDR3 is 15 residues long. CDR3 DNA sequence: TGTGCCAGCAGCCTACTGACAGCTAGAAGCTATGGCTACACCTTC. It codes for CASSLLTARSYGYTF. The full variable domain, with the rest looked up from reference TRBV11-1 and TRBJ1-2, is EAEVAQSPRYKITEKSQAVAFWCDPISGHATLYWYRQILGQGPELLVQFQDESVVDDSQLPKDRFSAERLKGVDSTLKIQPAELGDSAMYLCASSLLTARSYGYTFGSGTRLTVV.

This clonotype was detected many times. The rearrangement uses TRBV20-1 and TRBJ1-1; no reliable D call. The V end lost 3 bases, the J end lost 0 bases, and 8 bases lay between the germline ends. This CDR3 is 13 amino acids long. The germline CDR1 and CDR2 sequences are DFQATT and SNEGSKA (reference sequence). The CDR3 sequence is CSASPTMNTEAFF. DNA for the CDR3: TGCAGTGCTAGTCCTACTATGAACACTGAAGCTTTCTTT.

This clonotype has at least ten counts. The J gene is TRBJ1-4, the V gene TRBV20-1, with D perhaps matching TRBD1 (6 bases). The CDR3 has 15 amino acids. Per germline, CDR1 DFQATT and CDR2 SNEGSKA (reference sequence). The germline V and J ends were trimmed by 0 bases and 8 bases, with 16 bases remaining between them. The CDR3 here is CSARDGRGAWEKLFF. In DNA, the CDR3 is TGCAGTGCTAGAGATGGGCGGGGGGCTTGGGAAAAACTGTTTTTT.

This clonotype was recorded at least ten times. V gene TRBV5-1 combines with J gene TRBJ2-2; D is perhaps TRBD2 (5 bases). The CDR3 has 15 amino acids. V lost 0 bases and J 8 bases, leaving 14 bases between the germline ends. Per germline, CDR1 SGHRS and CDR2 YFSETQ. The CDR3 sequence is CASSLAEGLAGELFF. The CDR3 DNA is TGCGCCAGCAGCTTGGCCGAAGGTCTAGCTGGGGAGCTGTTTTTT.